This T cell receptor beta chain was retrieved from a study of blood T cell repertoires in COVID-19 (dated by TCRdb to about 2020). Background on the whole study: The collaborator samples originated in the United States, Italy and Spain and spanned the acute and convalescent phases of COVID-19. The material from the prospective study consisted of cDNA or gDNA derived from T cells, B-cell-depleted T cells, or PBMCs. The dataset comprised deeply sampled blood TCRbeta repertoires from subjects exposed to, actively infected with, or recovered from COVID-19. The repertoires were released in a freely available public database intended as a resource for research on the immune response to SARS-CoV-2. Samples were obtained from the ongoing ImmuneRACE study (first 160 participants) and from some 1,200 subjects provided by 6 global collaborators. Nearly every sample came with metadata listing a de-identified subject ID, COVID-19 status, age in years and sex. Where HLA class I and class II types were available, the types were taken from metadata supplied by the sample provider, not from assay-based typing. Broader findings and caveats from the paper: How much clinical and demographic metadata was included differed by source and by participant, and the metadata was provided uncurated.

A second Seattle source provided samples from volunteer blood donors who had recovered from COVID-19. Collaborating institutions collected whole blood in K2EDTA tubes following their own protocols. For TCRbeta analysis, collaborators shipped samples in one of three forms: frozen whole blood, isolated PBMCs, or DNA extracted from either of those sample types. TCRbeta CDR3 regions were amplified from genomic DNA by means of the immunoSEQ Assay, a bias-controlled multiplex PCR. The authors' pipeline ran thus. The number of nucleated cells in each sample was estimated by amplification of reference gene primers within the assay. Sequence reads were collapsed and filtered to measure the absolute abundance of every unique TCRbeta CDR3 rearrangement. For each sample, productive Simpson clonality was calculated as the square root of Simpson's diversity index across productive rearrangements. Held by TCRdb, this immuneACCESS table contains in-frame sequences only and omits some clones. Under half of the omission traces to an unresolved V gene where checked; the cause of the rest is unknown. The V and J calls and clone size come from that table; D and trimming were worked out from the DNA. This sample lists approximately 150,000 clones; around 86% were detected once. The ten most abundant clones make up over 10% of the sample.

Notes on this clone: The clone's antigen remains unknown. Base qualities are not at hand, and no much larger clone is one base apart.

The receptor's source is a man aged 65 to 85 who had recovered from COVID-19. Sequences were obtained from peripheral blood.

CDR3 reads: CASSPPGDSYEQYF. In nucleotides, the sequence is TGTGCCAGCTCACCACCCGGGGACAGCTACGAGCAGTACTTC. Here the chain combines TRBV18 and TRBJ2-7; the junction holds 7 bases that match TRBD1. The germline V gene supplies CDR1 KGHSH and CDR2 LQKENI. V is pruned by 0 bases and J by 3 bases, leaving 2 bases of the junction without a gene match. Inclusive of the bounding cysteine and phenylalanine, the CDR3 is 14 residues long. Here the CDR3 DNA is all that survives: 42 bases in frame from base 1.